One sample yielded the 24 T cell receptor beta chains listed below, sequenced in a study of blood T cell repertoires in COVID-19. Clones were sequenced by immunoSEQ multiplex PCR, and TCRdb holds only the in-frame ones, with some missing. The data contain under 300,000 clones, roughly 90% of them singletons. Sequenced sample: peripheral blood. The receptors come from a woman in her 30s with COVID-19, enrolled during active disease.

The rearrangement uses TRBV6-5 and TRBJ2-7; 8 positions match TRBD1. This CDR3 spans 13 amino acids. Per germline, CDR1 MNHEY and CDR2 SVGAGI. V gave up 8 bases and J gave up 3 bases; unmatched junction bases: 6. CDR3 in amino acids: CASGRQGSYEQYF. The CDR3 coding sequence is TGTGCCAGCGGAAGACAGGGGAGCTACGAGCAGTACTTC.

The chain recombines TRBV11-2 with TRBJ2-7, with a tentative D call TRBD1 (6 bases). The ends were cut back, 4 bases at V and 0 bases at J, with 13 bases in the middle. The CDR3 sequence is 15 residues long. CDR1 and CDR2 (germline): SGHAT, FQNNGV. The CDR3 loop reads CASSSRQALSYEQYF. As DNA, the CDR3 is TGTGCCAGCAGCTCCCGACAGGCACTCTCCTACGAGCAGTACTTC.

The J gene is TRBJ1-2, the V gene TRBV28; D is uncertain. There are 12 residues in the CDR3. Germline values: CDR1 MDHEN, CDR2 SYDVKM. Trimming removed 3 bases at V and 5 bases at J, with 7 bases between. The CDR3 DNA follows: TGTGCCAGCAGTTTCGTCCCTTATGGCTACACCTTC. Amino acids: CASSFVPYGYTF.

The V and J genes are TRBV14 and TRBJ2-5; maybe TRBD2 (6 bases). V shed 6 bases and J shed 4 bases, with 18 bases lying between them. The CDR3 is made up of 15 amino acids. Looked up from germline, CDR1 is SGHDN and CDR2 is FVKESK. The CDR3 reads CASSLLTGVGETQYF. Here the CDR3 DNA reads TGTGCCAGCAGTCTTTTGACGGGGGTAGGAGAGACCCAGTACTTC. Variable domain in full (rest from reference TRBV14 and TRBJ2-5): EAGVTQFPSHSVIEKGQTVTLRCDPISGHDNLYWYRRVMGKEIKFLLHFVKESKQDESGMPNNRFLAERTGGTYSTLKVQPAELEDSGVYFCASSLLTGVGETQYFGPGTRLLVL.

The J gene is TRBJ2-1, the V gene TRBV19; the match to TRBD2 covers 10 bases. V was pared by 9 bases and J by 9 bases, with 14 bases of the junction left unmatched. CDR1 is LNHDA and CDR2 is SQIVND in the germline V gene (reference sequence). The CDR3 has 15 amino acids. DNA of the CDR3: TGTGCCAGCTCATACACTAGCGGGGACTTTATTGAGCAGTTCTTC. Protein: CASSYTSGDFIEQFF.

The chain employs TRBV27 and TRBJ2-2, with unresolved D. The CDR3 has 11 amino acids. Germline values: CDR1 MNHEY, CDR2 SMNVEV (reference sequence). Between the trimmed V and J ends, which lost 7 bases and 2 bases, there was a span of 2 bases. The CDR3 spells CASTNTGELFF. The CDR3 nucleotides are TGTGCCAGCACAAACACCGGGGAGCTGTTTTTT.

V usage is TRBV27 and J usage is TRBJ1-4; maybe TRBD1 (5 bases). Trimming removed 5 bases at V and 10 bases at J, with 20 bases between. Per germline, CDR1 MNHEY and CDR2 SMNVEV (reference sequence). The CDR3 has 15 residues. Here the CDR3 reads CASSPTGARSGKLFF. The DNA of the CDR3 is TGTGCCAGCAGTCCGACTGGGGCACGTTCGGGAAAACTGTTTTTT.

In this sample, this clone turned up once. The CDR3 DNA follows: TGTGCCAGCAGCTTAGTAGTTGTGACAGGGGGCTTGGGTGAGCAGTTCTTC. Translated: CASSLVVVTGGLGEQFF. The chain couples TRBV7-2 to TRBJ2-1; TRBD1 matches at 10 bases. The V gene end was trimmed by 1 base and the J gene end by 9 bases; junction bases not matched to a gene: 12. The CDR3 is 17 amino acids. Germline V lookup: CDR1 SGHTA, CDR2 FQGNSA.

CDR3 amino acids: CASSDSRVSGNTIYF. The CDR3, as DNA: TGTGCCAGCAGTGATAGCAGGGTGTCTGGAAACACCATATATTTT. The chain is built from TRBV6-1 and TRBJ1-3; D possibly corresponds to TRBD1 (5 bases). Germline CDR1 and CDR2: MNHNS and SASEGT. V dropped 3 bases and J dropped 1 base, with 10 bases sitting between them. This CDR3 spans 15 amino acids.

This rearrangement joins TRBV5-6 to TRBJ2-2, with D perhaps matching TRBD2 (5 bases). Germline values: CDR1 SGHDT, CDR2 YYEEEE. Trimming stripped 3 bases from V and 1 base from J, with 10 bases between. The length of the CDR3 is 15 residues. CDR3 loop: CASSSWTLNTGELFF. The CDR3 nucleotides are TGTGCCAGCAGCTCGTGGACTTTGAACACCGGGGAGCTGTTTTTT.

The chain joins TRBV28 to TRBJ2-6; 7 bases fit TRBD1. The CDR3 length is 15 residues. Germline V gene sequence: CDR1 MDHEN, CDR2 SYDVKM. Unmatched junction bases numbered 4, after V lost 5 bases and J lost 3 bases. CDR3 sequence (DNA): TGTGCCAGCAGTCAGGGGACAGTTGGGGCCAACGTCCTGACTTTC. Translating it yields CASSQGTVGANVLTF.

CDR3 coding DNA: TGTGCCAGCAGGGCCTTCCTAGGGGGCACAGATACGCAGTATTTT. The encoded protein is CASRAFLGGTDTQYF. The chain uses TRBV7-8 and TRBJ2-3; tentatively, D is TRBD1 (5 bases). Germline values: CDR1 SGHVS, CDR2 FQNEAQ. This CDR3 comprises 15 residues. V gave up 6 bases and J gave up 1 base, with 14 bases separating them.

The chain joins TRBV4-1 to TRBJ1-1; TRBD1 agrees at 8 bases. This CDR3 contains 14 residues. V was pared by 1 base and J by 9 bases, with 7 bases of the junction left unmatched. Germline V CDR1 and CDR2: MGHRA, YSYEKL. CDR3 in DNA: TGCGCCAGCAGCCAAGTCTTACAGGGGGTGAAAGCTTTCTTT. It is translated as CASSQVLQGVKAFF.

V gene TRBV5-6 combines with J gene TRBJ1-2, with 9 bases matching TRBD1. Germline lookup yields CDR1 SGHDT and CDR2 YYEEEE. The CDR3 is 14 residues long. V gave up 4 bases and J gave up 2 bases; unmatched junction bases: 3. The CDR3 nucleotides are TGTGCCAGCAGCCCAACAGGGGGCAACTATGGCTACACCTTC. This encodes CASSPTGGNYGYTF.

V usage is TRBV19 and J usage is TRBJ1-4; a possible D gene is TRBD1 (6 bases). V lost 5 bases, J lost 5 bases, and 18 bases lay in between. The CDR3 consists of 16 residues. Germline V CDR1 and CDR2: LNHDA, SQIVND (reference sequence). The CDR3 DNA reads as TGTGCCAGTAGTCCTGGGCGTCAGGGGCGGAATGAAAAACTGTTTTTT. This codes for CASSPGRQGRNEKLFF.

The J gene is TRBJ2-2, the V gene TRBV2, with TRBD2 matching over 11 bases. Trimming removed 5 bases from V and 5 bases from J; junction bases left unmatched: 7. The germline gives CDR1 SNHLY, CDR2 FYNNEI. The CDR3 runs 16 residues. The DNA of the CDR3 is TGTGCCAGCAGTCCGACTAGCGGGGTTAAGACCGGGGAGCTGTTTTTT. Translation: CASSPTSGVKTGELFF.

This chain's CDR3 is CATRPGQLSNYGYTF. The DNA of the CDR3 is TGTGCCACTAGACCCGGACAGTTGTCTAACTATGGCTACACCTTC. This chain connects TRBV6-4 to TRBJ1-2; TRBD1 might be the D (6 bases). Deletions cut 10 bases from V and 0 bases from J, with 18 bases between. Germline CDR1 is MRHNA and CDR2 is SNTAGT. The CDR3 spans 15 residues.

This sequence joins TRBV12-2 and TRBJ2-7; TRBD2, the table's D call, lacks a check against the DNA. TRBV12-2 is a recognized pseudogene. There are 17 residues in the CDR3. The CDR3 bases are TGTGCAAGTCGCTTAGAGTTACTAGCGGGCCCCCCCTACGAGCAGTACTTC. Its translation is CASRLELLAGPPYEQYF.

A single count supports this clone. The gene calls are TRBV3-1 (or the pseudogene TRBV3-2) and TRBJ1-1; no reliable D call. V dropped 0 bases and J dropped 0 bases, with 14 bases sitting between them. The CDR3 consists of 17 residues. Germline CDR1 is LGHDT and CDR2 is YNNKEL (reference sequence). The CDR3, as DNA: TGTGCCAGCAGCCAAGAGAGCCCCACTTTGGTGAACACTGAAGCTTTCTTT. Amino acid sequence: CASSQESPTLVNTEAFF.

Only a few counts were recorded for this clone. The chain couples TRBV5-1 to TRBJ1-1; D is uncertain. Per the germline V gene, CDR1 is SGHRS and CDR2 is YFSETQ. The CDR3 contains 15 residues. Trimming removed 4 bases from V and 3 bases from J, with 16 bases in between. CDR3 region: CASSPDGKLYTEAFF. Here the CDR3 DNA reads TGCGCCAGCAGCCCGGACGGGAAGTTGTACACTGAAGCTTTCTTT.

V gene TRBV5-1 combines with J gene TRBJ2-7, with a possible D match to TRBD1 (6 bases). Germline V gives CDR1 SGHRS, CDR2 YFSETQ. The V gene lost 0 bases and the J gene lost 4 bases, with 11 bases spanning the gap. The CDR3 loop spans 14 amino acids. Written as DNA, the CDR3 is TGCGCCAGCAGCTTGGAAACAGGGTTGTACGAGCAGTACTTC. Its translation: CASSLETGLYEQYF.

The V and J genes are TRBV27 and TRBJ1-2, with 9 bases lining up with TRBD1. V gave up 6 bases and J gave up 5 bases; unmatched junction bases: 4. The CDR3 spans 13 residues. Germline loops: CDR1 MNHEY, CDR2 SMNVEV (reference sequence). The CDR3 DNA reads TGTGCCAGCAGAAGACAGGGGGGTTATGGCTACACCTTC. It yields the protein CASRRQGGYGYTF.

The chain links TRBV23-1 to TRBJ1-1; 9 bases map to TRBD1. TRBV23-1 is an open reading frame whose function is uncertain. The CDR3 loop spans 17 amino acids. V shed 4 bases and J 0 bases; nucleotides not matched to a gene: 9. As DNA, the CDR3 is TGCGCCAGCAGTCCAGCCGGGACAGGGCTCATGAACACTGAAGCTTTCTTT. Translation: CASSPAGTGLMNTEAFF.

The rearrangement uses TRBV6-5 and TRBJ2-1; perhaps TRBD1 as D (8 bases). Trimming removed 4 bases at V and 7 bases at J, with 17 bases between. From germline, CDR1 is MNHEY and CDR2 SVGAGI. The CDR3 runs 15 residues. The CDR3 is CASSSQGGMDNEQFF. The CDR3 nucleotides are TGTGCCAGCAGTTCACAGGGGGGGATGGATAATGAGCAGTTCTTC.